These 8 T cell receptor beta chains were all obtained from the same sample, sequenced in a study of control samples from healthy donors and cancer patients. The repertoire was sequenced with immunoSEQ multiplex PCR; TCRdb's copy has only in-frame clones and lacks some. Of fewer than 200,000 clones in the sample, about 92% were seen once. Source material: blood. These receptors originate from a man aged 25-45 years in good health.

V gene TRBV5-1 combines with J gene TRBJ2-7; 7 bases line up with TRBD1. This CDR3 region has 14 residues. The V gene's germline CDR1 is SGHRS and CDR2 YFSETQ. After removal of 2 bases from V and 2 bases from J, the junction contained 4 bases not matched to a gene. The CDR3 DNA reads TGCGCCAGCAGCTTTAACAGGGGCCCCTACGAGCAGTACTTC. It translates to CASSFNRGPYEQYF.

The chain recombines TRBV28 with TRBJ1-5; 8 bases agree with TRBD1. This CDR3 comprises 18 residues. V was clipped by 0 bases and J by 0 bases; unmatched bases: 7. Germline V lookup: CDR1 MDHEN, CDR2 SYDVKM. The CDR3 DNA reads TGTGCCAGCAGTTTATGGGGACAGGACGTCTATAGCAATCAGCCCCAGCATTTT. Amino acids: CASSLWGQDVYSNQPQHF. Based on the CDR3 plus reference TRBV28 and TRBJ1-5, the full variable domain is DVKVTQSSRYLVKRTGEKVFLECVQDMDHENMFWYRQDPGLGLRLIYFSYDVKMKEKGDIPEGYSVSREKKERFSLILESASTNQTSMYLCASSLWGQDVYSNQPQHFGDGTRLSIL.

DNA of the CDR3: TGTGCCAGTAGTACCCCATCGTACACTGAAGCTTTCTTT. Its protein product is CASSTPSYTEAFF. The chain carries TRBV19 and TRBJ1-1; no clear D. Trimming cost V 4 bases and J 3 bases, with 9 bases left between them. The CDR3 sequence is 13 residues long. Germline V CDR1 and CDR2: LNHDA, SQIVND (reference sequence).

The chain has TRBV15 and TRBJ2-7; 7 bases line up with TRBD2. The CDR3 runs 15 residues. V trimming: 0 bases; J trimming: 3 bases; junction bases outside the gene matches: 5. Germline-derived CDR1 and CDR2 are LNHNV and YYDKDF (reference sequence). The CDR3 nucleotides read TGTGCCACCAGCAGAGACGGGACTAAGAACTACGAGCAGTACTTC. It translates to CATSRDGTKNYEQYF. The full variable domain, completed using reference TRBV15 and TRBJ2-7, is DAMVIQNPRYQVTQFGKPVTLSCSQTLNHNVMYWYQQKSSQAPKLLFHYYDKDFNNEADTPDNFQSRRPNTSFCFLDIRSPGLGDTAMYLCATSRDGTKNYEQYFGPGTRLTVT.

This clone occurred once. The chain has TRBV6-2 or TRBV6-3 and TRBJ2-3, with 12 bases aligning to TRBD2. This CDR3 contains 15 residues. CDR1 MNHEY and CDR2 SVGEGT come from the germline V gene. The ends lost 4 bases at V and 6 bases at J; junction bases unmatched: 5. CDR3 sequence: CASSSPSGGADTQYF. CDR3 DNA sequence: TGTGCCAGCAGTTCCCCTAGCGGGGGGGCGGATACGCAGTATTTT.

Written as DNA, the CDR3 is TGTGCCAGCAGCCAAGATAGCCGGAACTATGGCTACACCTTC. Translation gives CASSQDSRNYGYTF. The rearrangement uses TRBV3-1 (or the pseudogene TRBV3-2) and TRBJ1-2; D unclear. The CDR3 sequence is 14 residues long. Per the germline V gene, CDR1 is LGHDT and CDR2 is YNNKEL (reference sequence). V dropped 0 bases and J dropped 2 bases, with 7 bases sitting between them.

V is TRBV4-1 and J is TRBJ1-4, with D uncertain. Trimming cost V 4 bases and J 2 bases, with 14 bases left between them. The CDR3 totals 16 residues. Germline CDR1 reads MGHRA; CDR2 reads YSYEKL. The CDR3 nucleotides are TGCGCCAGCAGCCTGGGATACGGAGTCACTAATGAAAAACTGTTTTTT. This encodes CASSLGYGVTNEKLFF.

The chain employs TRBV27 and TRBJ2-6; perhaps TRBD2 as D (7 bases). CDR3 length: 16 amino acids. Germline V gives CDR1 MNHEY, CDR2 SMNVEV (reference sequence). Trimming stripped 10 bases from V and 0 bases from J, with 16 bases between. The CDR3 protein is CATAARGGSGANVLTF. The CDR3 DNA reads as TGTGCCACCGCCGCAAGGGGGGGCTCTGGGGCCAACGTCCTGACTTTC.